This T cell receptor (beta chain) appears in the sequencing data of a study of blood T cell repertoires in COVID-19 (dated by TCRdb to 2020 to 2021). In the study overall: Samples from collaborators originated in the United States, Italy and Spain and spanned both the acute and convalescent phases of COVID-19. The prospective study material was composed of cDNA or gDNA derived from T cells, B-cell-depleted T cells, or PBMCs. Subjects who had been exposed to COVID-19, were actively infected with it, or had recovered from it provided the deeply sampled blood TCRbeta repertoires that made up the dataset. The repertoires were released in a freely available public database intended as a resource for research on the immune response to SARS-CoV-2. The samples were drawn from the first 160 participants of the ongoing ImmuneRACE study and from 1,254 subjects provided by 6 global collaborators. The sample metadata nearly always contained a de-identified subject ID, COVID-19 status, age in years and sex. HLA class I and class II types, where available, came from metadata supplied by the sample provider rather than from assay-based typing.

Including the terminal cysteine and phenylalanine, the CDR3 comprises 16 residues. Just the 48-base CDR3 DNA is kept, in frame starting at base 1. Germline trimming amounts to 5 bases on V and 5 bases on J, with 7 as the count of junction bases outside the gene matches. CDR1 SGHTA and CDR2 FQGNSA are derived from the germline V gene. General findings and caveats noted by the study authors: The quantity of clinical and demographic metadata differed by source and by participant and was supplied without curation.

The immunoSEQ Assay, a bias-controlled multiplex PCR, was used to amplify TCRbeta CDR3 regions from genomic DNA. The study's processing was this. The number of nucleated cells in each sample was estimated from the amplification of reference gene primers within the assay. Sequence reads were collapsed and filtered to measure the absolute abundance of every unique TCRbeta CDR3 rearrangement. Productive Simpson clonality was computed per sample as the square root of Simpson's diversity index over productive rearrangements. TCRdb mirrors the immuneACCESS table, restricted to in-frame sequences. Some clones are absent from its copies; in checked studies, under half trace to an unresolved V gene, and the reason for the others is unknown. That table furnishes V, J and clone size, whereas the DNA furnished D and trimming. The sample table lists 30,000 to 40,000 clones, more than 70% of them with a count of one. The ten largest make up about 31% of the sample.

Comment on this clone: Its recognized antigen is unknown. Base-call qualities are not available, and no considerably larger clone is one nucleotide away.

Each collaborating institution followed its own protocols to collect whole blood in K2EDTA tubes. For TCRbeta analysis, collaborators shipped samples in one of three forms: frozen whole blood, isolated PBMCs, or DNA extracted from either of those sample types. Sequencing was done on a sample of peripheral blood. The V gene is TRBV7-2 and the J gene is TRBJ2-2; TRBD1 aligns with 11 central bases. This receptor was obtained from a man between 65 and 85 years old with active COVID-19. This receptor has the CDR3 CASSPRTGGRTGELFF. DNA sequence: TGTGCCAGCAGCCCCCGGACAGGGGGCCGGACCGGGGAGCTGTTTTTT.